This TCR beta chain was found in a study of T cells in Graves' hyperthyroidism and ophthalmopathy. CDR3 length: 18 residues. Germline V gives CDR1 SGHNT, CDR2 YENEEA. This clonotype has only a few counts. What it binds is unknown. This could be a read error, since a much larger clone is one nucleotide away. RNA transcripts yielded amplified TCR beta CDR3 regions. Initially, a first-round RT-PCR of the TCR CDR3 employed the HTBI primer set. TCRdb re-derived calls from the multiplex PCR reads in MiXCR, one entry per CDR3 protein. The sample records 340,000 or so distinct CDR3 sequences, about 21% being singletons. Study results and limitations: Among thyroid clonotypes expanded above 0.001, most also appeared in blood.

Across 18 months, stable Graves' hyperthyroidism was marked by no progression to ophthalmopathy. A patient was excluded if there was uncontrolled infection, other autoimmune disease, pregnancy or lactation. In making diagnoses, clinical symptoms, serum thyroxine and TRAb, thyroid ultrasound and orbital computed tomography were all used. What was sequenced was blood. The TCR was taken from a woman in her forties or fifties with Graves' hyperthyroidism. This chain connects TRBV11-3 to TRBJ2-5; 15 bases fit TRBD2. The CDR3 region has the DNA TGTGCCAGCATCTTAAAAGGACTAGCGGGAGGGTCCCGGGAGACCCAGTACTTC. Translated, it gives CASILKGLAGGSRETQYF.